This is a list of T cell receptor beta chains from one sample in a study of cytomegalovirus exposure and HLA in healthy donors. This table comes from immunoSEQ multiplex PCR, and its TCRdb copy is limited to in-frame clones, with some not included. The data include about 140,000 clones; the top ten clones carry about 2.3%. Material: PBMCs. The receptors originated from a woman aged 18-29 years in good health and CMV-seronegative. The conserved cysteine and the conserved F or W are not part of the CDR3 here.

TRBV6-1,TRBJ1-1,ASSEATGRTEAF
TRBV19,TRBJ2-7,ATRLAGGSGEQY
TRBV2,-,ASKTGTANYEQY
TRBV5-5,TRBJ1-1,ASSLGYVLTEAF
TRBV11-2,TRBJ2-7,ASSLNPGTSGVYEQY
TRBV4-1,TRBJ1-3,ASSQRTEAGNTIY
TRBV7-9,TRBJ2-2,ASSEGTGTGELF
TRBV15,TRBJ2-1,ATSRDYGLASHNEQF
TRBV27,TRBJ2-3,ASSSGLVVGTDTQY
TRBV19,TRBJ1-3,ASTVGGNTGNTIY
TRBV19,TRBJ1-2,VSRAPGGRVGYT
TRBV6-6,TRBJ1-1,ASSQGAPNTEAF
TRBV11-1,TRBJ2-1,ASSLVAYNEQF
TRBV18,TRBJ2-3,ASSPLQRGTDTQY
TRBV5-4,TRBJ2-7,ASSRGGSGRTDYEQY
TRBV4-2,TRBJ2-3,ASSQDGTSTDTQY
TRBV28,TRBJ1-2,ASSEQGAYYGYT
TRBV4-3,TRBJ2-1,ASSQDVSDPRKQF
TRBV7-9,TRBJ2-5,ASSSYQETQY
TRBV11-1,TRBJ2-7,ASSFSENREQY
TRBV5-5,TRBJ1-5,ASSPDGTGGQPQH
TRBV15,TRBJ1-6,ATSRDYIPGQGNNSPLH
TRBV12-5,TRBJ2-3,ASGLLSARDTQY
TRBV7-2,TRBJ2-3,ASSLTRDTQY
TRBV7-9,TRBJ1-2,ASSLNHRQGGYT
TRBV5-1,TRBJ2-5,ASSLAGRRQETQY
TRBV19,TRBJ1-4,ASSNQGLSGGKLF
TRBV7-9,TRBJ1-2,ASSLGQGGYGYT
TRBV5-1,TRBJ1-1,ASSLGPGQGLGTEAF
TRBV9,TRBJ1-3,ASSVGRASGNTIY
TRBV14,TRBJ1-2,ASSHLTPTNYGYT
TRBV18,TRBJ1-6,ASSPRDSNNSPLH
TRBV7-6,TRBJ2-7,ASSLGTGGPYEQY
TRBV5-1,TRBJ1-2,ASREGQGYGYT
TRBV19,TRBJ2-7,ASSIALAGAYEQY
TRBV30,TRBJ1-4,AWSVFSGGKLF
TRBV14,TRBJ1-1,ASSQDPNFRGRGTEAF
TRBV19,TRBJ2-7,ASSIGPSGRYEQY
TRBV7-9,TRBJ2-1,ASSLAGGVFYEQF
TRBV6-1,TRBJ2-2,ASSDGLGAGELF
TRBV7-9,TRBJ2-1,ASSSPRLETYNEQF
TRBV30,TRBJ2-2,AWSGQGFTGELF
TRBV7-3,TRBJ2-6,ASSFSGSGANVLT
TRBV11-1,TRBJ1-5,ASSSGQSSPQH
TRBV25-1,TRBJ1-2,ASSEYGGGGSGYT
TRBV30,TRBJ2-7,ACGGQGAYEQY